The text below deals with one TCR beta chain. The data originate from a study of CD8 T cells in Susac syndrome. The authors sequenced TCR beta from blood CD8+ and CD4+ T cells. The patients serving as multiple sclerosis controls were treatment-naive. They had stable or active relapsing-remitting disease and fulfilled revised McDonald criteria. The authors negatively isolated CD8+ and CD4+ T cells and FACS-enriched TEMRA cells. After extraction with the RNeasy kit, about 0.5 to 1 ug of the RNA was reverse transcribed using random hexamers. TCR beta CDR3 was amplified by immunoSEQ covering 54 Vbeta and 13 Jbeta. TCRdb analysed the immunoSEQ multiplex PCR reads with MiXCR anew, one entry per CDR3 protein. The data show 400,000 to 550,000 distinct CDR3 sequences, approximately 85% seen once. The source is a human donor with multiple sclerosis. The sequenced material came from CD8+ T cells from PBMCs.

CDR3: CASAYLAGLKNEKLFF. The CDR3 DNA reads as TGTGCCAGCGCCTACCTAGCGGGGCTCAAGAATGAAAAACTGTTTTTT. The J gene is TRBJ1-4, the V gene TRBV7-9, with D maybe TRBD1 (5 bases). Trimming left V 8 bases short and J 5 bases short, with 21 bases between. Germline V gene sequence: CDR1 SEHNR, CDR2 FQNEAQ (reference sequence). The length of the CDR3 is 16 residues.